These 7 T cell receptor beta chains share one sample of origin, sequenced in a study of shared clonotypes between healthy human individuals. The table came from immunoSEQ multiplex PCR; TCRdb's copy has only in-frame clones and leaves some out. The table records under 600,000 clones, roughly 85% of them present only once. Sequencing was carried out using PBMCs. Receptors were obtained from a woman between 40 and 55 years old in good health. Some clones in this sample may be carry-over from other donors' samples.

This chain links TRBV6-6 with TRBJ2-3; 7 bases are a match to TRBD2. This CDR3 region has 15 residues. Germline V gene sequence: CDR1 MNHNY, CDR2 SVGAGI (reference sequence). J gave up 1 base and V 7 bases, and 8 bases lay outside the gene matches. DNA of the CDR3: TGTGCCAGCACCAGAGCTAGCGGTCGCACAGATACGCAGTATTTT. This translates into CASTRASGRTDTQYF.

The rearrangement uses TRBV7-9 and TRBJ2-7; TRBD2 is a possible D gene (6 bases). Germline lookup yields CDR1 SEHNR and CDR2 FQNEAQ (reference sequence). This CDR3 has 13 residues. Deletions cut 1 base from V and 3 bases from J, with 7 bases between. DNA for the CDR3: TGTGCCAGCAGCTTAGGACTAGGCTACGAGCAGTACTTC. It yields the protein CASSLGLGYEQYF.

CDR3 region: CASSPDRETADGYTF. The CDR3 DNA reads as TGTGCCAGCTCACCAGACAGGGAAACGGCTGACGGCTACACCTTC. The chain has TRBV18 and TRBJ1-2, with 7 positions matching TRBD1. The CDR3 loop spans 15 amino acids. Germline-derived CDR1 and CDR2 are KGHSH and LQKENI. V gave up 2 bases and J gave up 8 bases; unmatched junction bases: 11. Full variable domain (outside the CDR3, taken from reference TRBV18 and TRBJ1-2): NAGVMQNPRHLVRRRGQEARLRCSPMKGHSHVYWYRQLPEEGLKFMVYLQKENIIDESGMPKERFSAEFPKEGPSILRIQQVVRGDSAAYFCASSPDRETADGYTFGSGTRLTVV.

The chain carries TRBV7-2 and TRBJ2-1; 11 nucleotides line up with TRBD2. This CDR3 region has 16 residues. From germline, CDR1 is SGHTA and CDR2 FQGNSA. Trimming removed 4 bases from V and 3 bases from J; junction bases left unmatched: 5. As DNA, the CDR3 is TGTGCCAGCAGCTATTCGACTAGCGGGGACTACAATGAGCAGTTCTTC. It yields the protein CASSYSTSGDYNEQFF.

This chain links TRBV9 with TRBJ2-5, with D uncertain. V was trimmed by 0 bases and J by 0 bases, leaving 6 bases between them. From germline, CDR1 is SGDLS and CDR2 YYNGEE. This CDR3 is 14 amino acids long. In DNA, the CDR3 is TGTGCCAGCAGCGTAGGAGTCCACCAAGAGACCCAGTACTTC. This codes for CASSVGVHQETQYF.

This sequence joins TRBV6-1 and TRBJ2-3; 11 bases align to TRBD2. CDR3 length equals 15 residues. V trimming: 5 bases; J trimming: 1 base; junction bases outside the gene matches: 2. Germline CDR1 is MNHNS and CDR2 is SASEGT. This CDR3 is CASSKGLAGTDTQYF. Written as DNA, the CDR3 is TGTGCCAGCAGTAAGGGACTAGCGGGCACAGATACGCAGTATTTT.

The chain recombines TRBV27 with TRBJ1-1; a weak D match, TRBD1 (5 bases). This CDR3 contains 15 residues. V lost 3 bases to trimming and J lost 3 bases, with 14 bases between them. Germline CDR1 MNHEY, CDR2 SMNVEV (reference sequence). The DNA of the CDR3 is TGTGCCAGCAGTTTTGTGGCAGGGCGTCACACTGAAGCTTTCTTT. This codes for CASSFVAGRHTEAFF.